This TCR beta chain was obtained from a study of human T cells and chemical hapten exposure. TCRdb re-called the RACE reads through MiXCR, storing one row per CDR3 protein. The sample has 120,000 or so distinct CDR3 sequences; around 10% are singletons. Whole-study results and caveats: While controls formed fewer of them, expanded TCRs formed significantly more large CDR3 similarity clusters.

About this clonotype itself: No antigen is known for it.

The time point was: patch test 3, about 24 weeks after DPC sensitization. Treatment: therapeutic diphenylcyclopropenone sensitization with weekly scalp DPC. The starting material, unfractionated whole blood, was used for total RNA extraction. This clonotype was obtained from a woman between 45 and 60 years old with alopecia areata. Some clones in this sample may be carry-over from other donors' samples. The sequences come from whole blood, collected in connection with sensitization to the hapten diphenylcyclopropenone (DPC).

Here the CDR3 DNA reads TGTGCCAGCAGCGCCCCGAAGGGGGGGGCCGAGAATGAGCAGTTCTTC. Its protein is CASSAPKGGAENEQFF. The chain couples TRBV9 to TRBJ2-1; a possible D gene is TRBD2 (7 bases). The V end lost 3 bases, the J end lost 7 bases, and 20 bases lay between the germline ends. The CDR3 is 16 amino acids. Germline V gene data show CDR1 as SGDLS and CDR2 as YYNGEE.